The 22 T cell receptor beta chains presented below share a single source sample, sequenced in a study of monozygotic twins with inflammatory bowel disease. With the 5' RACE reads reprocessed, TCRdb shows one record per CDR3 protein and no DNA. The sample data list 350,000 to 550,000 distinct CDR3 sequences. Sample: blood. Receptor source: a human donor with ulcerative colitis or Crohn's disease, or a healthy co-twin of an affected twin (not recorded which).

The gene calls are TRBV27 and TRBJ1-2; the D call from TCRdb, TRBD1, cannot be confirmed without DNA. The germline V gene has CDR1 MNHEY and CDR2 SMNVEV (reference sequence). CDR3 length equals 15 residues. CDR3 protein: CASSRQDRGSFGYTF.

This CDR3 reads CSVETQYSNQPQHF. The chain has TRBV29-1 and TRBJ1-5. The CDR3 has 14 amino acids. Germline V CDR1 and CDR2: SQVTM, ANQGSEA.

The CDR3 region is CAISQPSGTITDTQYF. The rearrangement links TRBV10-3 to TRBJ2-3; TCRdb reports TRBD1, a call that lacks DNA to check it against. This CDR3 has 16 amino acids. Germline CDR1 reads ENHRY; CDR2 reads SYGVKD.

This chain uses TRBV11-2 with TRBJ1-1; TCRdb outputs TRBD1, but without DNA this stays unchecked. The length of the CDR3 is 15 residues. Germline CDR1 is SGHAT and CDR2 is FQNNGV. CDR3 residues: CASRQKNTDSTEAFF.

V gene TRBV5-4 combines with J gene TRBJ2-2; TCRdb outputs TRBD2, but without DNA this stays unchecked. This CDR3 is 17 amino acids long. CDR1 is SGHNT, CDR2 YYREEE, per germline (reference sequence). The CDR3 region is CASSLDGGRALGGELFF. Combining the CDR3 with reference TRBV5-4 and TRBJ2-2 gives the whole variable domain ETGVTQSPTHLIKTRGQQVTLRCSSQSGHNTVSWYQQALGQGPQFIFQYYREEENGRGNFPPRFSGLQFPNYSSELNVNALELDDSALYLCASSLDGGRALGGELFFGEGSRLTVL.

The V call is TRBV10-2, the J call TRBJ1-2; the TCRdb call, TRBD1, lacks DNA for checking. Germline CDR1 is WSHSY and CDR2 is SAAADI. The CDR3 spans 17 residues. CDR3 sequence reads: CASSESKGDRLYYGYTF.

The genes are TRBV15 and TRBJ1-5; TCRdb's D call, TRBD1, is unchecked because there is no DNA. The CDR3 spans 15 residues. CDR1 is LNHNV and CDR2 is YYDKDF in the germline V gene (reference sequence). This chain's CDR3 is CATSRDDQGDQPQHF.

The J gene is TRBJ1-1, the V gene TRBV7-8; the TCRdb call, TRBD1, lacks DNA for checking. CDR1 is SGHVS, CDR2 FQNEAQ, per germline. The CDR3 is 16 residues long. The CDR3 reads CASSLAGGAKGTEAFF.

The rearrangement uses TRBV30 and TRBJ1-2; the TCRdb call, TRBD1, lacks DNA for checking. This CDR3 is built from 16 residues. The germline gives CDR1 GTSNPN, CDR2 SVGIG (reference sequence). The CDR3 is CAWSVRDRARPTGYTF.

This rearrangement joins TRBV18 to TRBJ2-3; TCRdb indicates TRBD1, and absent DNA this call remains unverified. This CDR3 region has 15 residues. CDR1 is KGHSH and CDR2 is LQKENI in the germline V gene. CDR3 region: CASSPSGQLTDTQYF.

The CDR3 protein is CASSPQGSYNSPLHF. V usage is TRBV27 and J usage is TRBJ1-6; TCRdb lists TRBD1, though no DNA is available to test this call. CDR1 and CDR2 from the germline V gene are MNHEY and SMNVEV (reference sequence). The CDR3 runs 15 residues.

The CDR3 sequence is CASSLDVAFNTGELFF. The rearrangement links TRBV5-6 to TRBJ2-2. This CDR3 comprises 16 residues. The germline V gene has CDR1 SGHDT and CDR2 YYEEEE.

The rearrangement joins TRBV11-3 to TRBJ2-3; TCRdb designates TRBD2, a call that cannot be tested without DNA. CDR1 is SGHNT, CDR2 YENEEA, per germline. The CDR3 covers 15 residues. CDR3 amino acids: CASSFGLARTDTQYF.

The chain combines TRBV21-1 with TRBJ2-7; lacking DNA, the TRBD2 call made by TCRdb goes unchecked. TRBV21-1 is described as a pseudogene. The CDR3 loop spans 17 amino acids. Here the CDR3 reads CASSKVDGIAGVYEQYF.

The chain is built from TRBV29-1 and TRBJ2-7; TCRdb proposes TRBD2, but this gene call is untestable without DNA. The CDR3 totals 14 residues. In germline, CDR1 is SQVTM, CDR2 ANQGSEA. CDR3 amino acids: CSVAGTSGGREQYF.

The chain couples TRBV7-2 to TRBJ2-1. The CDR3 consists of 15 residues. Germline CDR1 SGHTA, CDR2 FQGNSA. CDR3 sequence reads: CASSLSGSSWVEQFF.

The chain employs TRBV4-2 and TRBJ2-3; TCRdb proposes TRBD2, but this gene call is untestable without DNA. Germline V gives CDR1 LGHNA, CDR2 YNFKEQ. The CDR3 contains 18 residues. CDR3 amino acids: CASSQGLTSGRLTDTQYF.

The chain combines TRBV5-6 with TRBJ2-7; as DNA is missing, the TRBD2 call by TCRdb cannot be tested. Germline V gene data show CDR1 as SGHDT and CDR2 as YYEEEE. The CDR3 consists of 15 residues. The CDR3 sequence is CASSLRTSGSDEQYF. Full variable domain (remainder filled in from reference TRBV5-6 and TRBJ2-7): DAGVTQSPTHLIKTRGQQVTLRCSPKSGHDTVSWYQQALGQGPQFIFQYYEEEERQRGNFPDRFSGHQFPNYSSELNVNALLLGDSALYLCASSLRTSGSDEQYFGPGTRLTVT.

The chain carries TRBV5-1 and TRBJ1-1. CDR3 length: 15 amino acids. Per germline, CDR1 SGHRS and CDR2 YFSETQ. This chain's CDR3 is CASSLVAGPISEAFF.

The chain employs TRBV3-1 and TRBJ1-6; absent DNA, TCRdb's TRBD1 call cannot be checked. Germline CDR1 LGHDT, CDR2 YNNKEL (reference sequence). The CDR3 has 13 amino acids. The chain's CDR3 is CASSQVEGEGLHF.

The chain combines TRBV30 with TRBJ2-5. The length of the CDR3 is 14 residues. Looked up from germline, CDR1 is GTSNPN and CDR2 is SVGIG (reference sequence). The CDR3 sequence: CAWRGFSSQETQYF.

The chain links TRBV5-1 to TRBJ2-5. Germline V lookup: CDR1 SGHRS, CDR2 YFSETQ. The CDR3 totals 11 residues. The CDR3 loop reads CASKNQETQYF.